This T cell receptor beta chain is from a study of PD-1 blockade in classical Hodgkin lymphoma. Study outcomes and limitations: Researchers reported that CD4+ TCR diversity, though not CD8+, rose significantly by C4D1. Complete responders possessed baseline diversity comparable to newly diagnosed patients. After ASCT, patients who started nivolumab under 1 year later were excluded.

CDR1 MNHEY and CDR2 SMNVEV come from the germline V gene (reference sequence). The length of the CDR3 is 17 residues. V lost 6 bases and J 0 bases, leaving 17 bases between the germline ends. Assay used: immunoSEQ multiplex PCR; TCRdb lists only in-frame clones, some missing. The sample includes about 93,000 clones, 78% of them seen just once. Time point described: cycle 4 day 1 (C4D1), after six to seven weeks of nivolumab. No patient escaped relapse after autologous stem cell transplantation, and brentuximab vedotin exposure varied. Under best response, outcomes were complete response, partial response or progressive disease. Note on this clone: The antigen is unknown.

This TCR was sampled from a human donor with classical Hodgkin lymphoma. The material sequenced was peripheral blood mononuclear cells (PBMCs), taken before the fourth cycle of nivolumab. The rearrangement uses TRBV27 and TRBJ2-2, with D perhaps TRBD1 (6 bases). The CDR3 spells CASSPDRLFANTGELFF. The DNA of the CDR3 is TGTGCCAGCAGCCCCGACAGGCTATTCGCGAACACCGGGGAGCTGTTTTTT.